Listed here are 12 T cell receptor beta chains from one sample, sequenced in a study of blood T cells in healthy people across ages. Next came a second PCR, run for about 7 to 12 cycles, which used a sample-barcoded 5' primer along with a J-beta primer mix. TCRdb used MiXCR to reprocess the 5' RACE reads, holding one entry per CDR3 protein. The table lists about 1.7 million distinct CDR3 sequences, roughly 30% of them singletons, with roughly 8.2% in the top ten. The sequencing sample was made of blood. Source of these receptors: a woman aged 25-40 years in good health.

This clonotype was detected only a few times. This CDR3 is CASSPRGDRGLRGFNEQFF. CDR3 DNA sequence: TGCGCCAGCAGCCCCCGGGGGGACAGGGGGCTCAGAGGTTTCAATGAGCAGTTCTTC. V usage is TRBV5-1 and J usage is TRBJ2-1; 12 nucleotides align to TRBD1. With V trimmed by 4 bases and J by 6 bases, 17 bases remained unmatched. Germline V gives CDR1 SGHRS, CDR2 YFSETQ. The CDR3 is made up of 19 amino acids.

Remarks on this clonotype: Just one base apart from a much larger clone, this may be a read error. As the CDR3 is not closed by the conserved phenylalanine or tryptophan, this likely results from a read error. The chain is built from TRBV7-9 and TRBJ2-7; D is perhaps TRBD2 (6 bases). The end of the DNA fits TRBJ2-5 better, so the J call may be wrong. This CDR3 contains 13 residues. From germline, CDR1 is SEHNR and CDR2 FQNEAQ (reference sequence). This CDR3 reads CASSFTSPETQYL. CDR3 bases: TGTGCCAGCAGCTTTACTAGCCCAGAGACCCAGTACTTA.

This clonotype was seen ten or more times. The rearrangement uses TRBV20-1 and TRBJ2-7, with D tentatively TRBD2 (6 bases). The V end was cut by 6 bases, the J end by 2 bases, with 20 bases between. CDR3 length equals 15 residues. In germline, CDR1 is DFQATT, CDR2 SNEGSKA (reference sequence). The CDR3 DNA is TGCAGTGCAACGCCTTTCACTAGCAGCACCTACGAGCAGTACTTC. This codes for CSATPFTSSTYEQYF.

This clonotype was found many times. The chain is built from TRBV5-1 and TRBJ2-7, with TRBD2 matching over 12 bases. The CDR3 is made up of 17 amino acids. V lost 3 bases, J lost 6 bases, and 13 bases stayed unmatched. CDR1 and CDR2 from the germline V gene are SGHRS and YFSETQ. The CDR3 loop is CASSSSTSGGQAGEQYF. The CDR3 coding sequence is TGCGCCAGCAGCTCCTCGACTAGCGGGGGTCAGGCGGGCGAGCAGTACTTC.

This clonotype was seen only a few times. This sequence joins TRBV29-1 and TRBJ1-1, with D possibly TRBD1 on 5 matching bases. CDR3 length equals 13 residues. Germline-derived CDR1 and CDR2 are SQVTM and ANQGSEA. V was pared by 6 bases and J by 1 base, with 12 bases between. Here the CDR3 DNA reads TGCAGCGTAGGTCAGGGATCGAACACTGAAGCTTTCTTT. Residues: CSVGQGSNTEAFF.

The rearrangement joins TRBV15 to TRBJ1-1, with TRBD1 matching 8 bases. The CDR3 runs 12 residues. J lost 5 bases, V lost 8 bases, and 4 bases had no gene match. CDR1 and CDR2 from the germline V gene are LNHNV and YYDKDF (reference sequence). The CDR3 DNA follows: TGTGCCACCCAGGGGGCGTGGACTGAAGCTTTCTTT. This encodes CATQGAWTEAFF.

This clonotype was picked up many times. The chain combines TRBV4-1 with TRBJ2-1; weak D call: TRBD2 (6 bases). CDR1 is MGHRA, CDR2 YSYEKL, per germline. Trimming took off 0 bases at V and 2 bases at J, with 11 bases between the two ends. CDR3 length equals 16 residues. The CDR3 here is CASSQDGGDPYNEQFF. As DNA, the CDR3 is TGCGCCAGCAGCCAAGATGGAGGGGACCCCTACAATGAGCAGTTCTTC.

This rearrangement joins TRBV18 to TRBJ1-2; 7 nucleotides line up with TRBD1. Germline V gene data show CDR1 as KGHSH and CDR2 as LQKENI. This CDR3 has 14 residues. The ends lost 3 bases at V and 7 bases at J; junction bases unmatched: 8. The CDR3 nucleotides read TGTGCCAGCTCACCGGTCGAAGGGGGCAGTGGCTACACCTTC. Its protein is CASSPVEGGSGYTF.

The chain couples TRBV6-5 to TRBJ2-3; a possible D gene is TRBD2 (6 bases). The CDR3 contains 14 residues. Germline assignment: CDR1 MNHEY and CDR2 SVGAGI. V was trimmed by 6 bases and J by 1 base, leaving 11 bases between them. CDR3 sequence reads: CASSIAARTDTQYF. The CDR3 DNA follows: TGTGCCAGCAGCATAGCGGCGCGCACAGATACGCAGTATTTT.

This sequence joins TRBV19 and TRBJ2-1; possible D gene TRBD2, 6 bases. The CDR3 is 15 residues long. V was shortened by 5 bases and J by 3 bases, with 14 bases between the two germline ends. The germline gives CDR1 LNHDA, CDR2 SQIVND (reference sequence). CDR3 sequence (DNA): TGTGCCAGTAGTGTGTCCGGGACTGGCTACAATGAGCAGTTCTTC. Residues: CASSVSGTGYNEQFF. Together with reference TRBV19 and TRBJ2-1, the CDR3 gives the full variable domain: DGGITQSPKYLFRKEGQNVTLSCEQNLNHDAMYWYRQDPGQGLRLIYYSQIVNDFQKGDIAEGYSVSREKKESFPLTVTSAQKNPTAFYLCASSVSGTGYNEQFFGPGTRLTVL.

This clonotype has a handful of counts. The gene calls are TRBV20-1 and TRBJ2-1, with no clear D. The V and J ends lost 3 bases and 6 bases respectively, with 15 bases between them. This CDR3 is 14 amino acids long. Germline V CDR1 and CDR2: DFQATT, SNEGSKA (reference sequence). CDR3: CSASASTAGNEQFF. The CDR3 nucleotides read TGCAGTGCTAGTGCCTCTACGGCTGGCAATGAGCAGTTCTTC.

The chain uses TRBV7-2 and TRBJ2-1; 15 bases are a match to TRBD2. Germline-derived CDR1 and CDR2 are SGHTA and FQGNSA. The CDR3 is 18 amino acids. The trim removed 3 bases at V and 5 bases at J, leaving 8 bases unmatched. The CDR3 DNA follows: TGTGCCAGCAGCTTGCCGGGACTAGCGGGAGGTCGCCACAATGAGCAGTTCTTC. Translation: CASSLPGLAGGRHNEQFF.